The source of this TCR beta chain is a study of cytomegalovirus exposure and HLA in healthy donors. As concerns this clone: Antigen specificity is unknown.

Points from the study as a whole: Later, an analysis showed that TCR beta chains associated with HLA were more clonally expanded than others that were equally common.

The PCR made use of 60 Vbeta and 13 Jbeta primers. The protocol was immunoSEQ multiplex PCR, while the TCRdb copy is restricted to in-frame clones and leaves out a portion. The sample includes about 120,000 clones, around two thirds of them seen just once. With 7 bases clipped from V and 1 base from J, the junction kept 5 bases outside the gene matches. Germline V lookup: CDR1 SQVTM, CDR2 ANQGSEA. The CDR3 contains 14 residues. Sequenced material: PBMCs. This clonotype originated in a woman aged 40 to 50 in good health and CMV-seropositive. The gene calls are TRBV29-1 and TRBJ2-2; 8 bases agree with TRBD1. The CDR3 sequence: CSAKQGVNTGELFF. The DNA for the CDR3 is TGCAGCGCTAAACAGGGGGTGAACACCGGGGAGCTGTTTTTT.